This note documents a single T cell receptor beta chain sequence. Its antigen is currently not known. Qualities for individual bases were not recorded, and no much larger clone is one base off. These data originate in a study of T cell responses to AZD1222 COVID-19 vaccine (dated by TCRdb to 2020 to 2023). The study in broad terms: AZD1222 recipients whose second dose came at about 4 weeks and those whose second dose came at about 12 weeks were combined into one group, since spike-specific TCR depth and breadth did not differ between the two schedules. TCR sequencing was performed for about 250 trial participants, of whom 200 to 210 were given two doses of AZD1222 and approximately 26 were given two doses of MenACWY control vaccine. Enrollment into the trials was organized by age into subgroups of 18-55, 56-69 and 70-plus years, and those subgroups contained roughly 150, 30 and 60 TCR-sequenced participants, respectively. Broad study findings and their caveats: In the small 56-69-year group, the increase in depth fell short of significance, most likely because of low power. The whole spike protein was spanned by vaccine-associated CD4 TCRs, and dominant responses were seen in regions 160-218 and 743-854. Participants were mostly white British and included more females than males, and it was suggested by the authors that clonal diversity may have been underestimated. No day 14 peak-response samples were available, so repertoires were characterized only after the peak T cell response. Epitopes outside the regions mutated in the B.1.351 and B.1.1.7 variants were reportedly recognized by nearly half of the unique spike-specific TCRs. A significant rise in spike-specific TCR breadth and depth was observed after two AZD1222 doses relative to day 0 and relative to MenACWY recipients. Conclusions about previously exposed vaccinees were limited because only six AZD1222 recipients were SARS-CoV-2 seropositive at baseline.

The CDR3 regions of human TCRbeta chains were subjected to immunosequencing. Per the original workflow: Repertoire TCRs were matched against a reference library of SARS-CoV-2-specific TCRs generated with the MIRA antigen-specificity platform. Breadth meant the fraction of unique TCRs that were SARS-CoV-2-associated, whereas depth meant the fraction of total T cells that were SARS-CoV-2-associated. Using the MIRA data, every spike-specific TCR was mapped to the spike region that the TCR reacted to and assigned to either a CD4 or a CD8 class. Log10-transformed breadth and depth values were compared by one-way ANOVA with Sidak's multiple comparisons tests. The table comes from immuneACCESS by way of TCRdb, which keeps in-frame sequences with V and J called. Part of the clones is missing from these tables; in studies checked, under half for an unresolved V gene and the rest for unknown reasons. V and J calls and clone size follow that table, whereas D and trimming were derived from the DNA. This sample holds roughly 150,000 clones; roughly 92% were observed only once. The ten largest account for around 1.3% of the sample.

The time point label on this specimen signifies: baseline before first vaccination. Vaccinee samples came from UK trials COV001 and COV002, including a single-blind randomized controlled phase 2/3 trial of AZD1222 (ChAdOx1 nCoV-19) in healthy adults. For TCRbeta chain sequencing, PBMC samples were collected from trial participants at day 0 and at day 28 after the second dose. This specimen was peripheral blood, taken on day 0 of AZD1222 vaccination. This receptor was taken from an adult in good health.

CDR3 reads: CSVLVPLAKNIQYF. The DNA is as follows: TGCAGCGTTCTCGTCCCGTTAGCCAAAAACATTCAGTACTTC. The V and J genes are TRBV29-1 and TRBJ2-4; too little of a D gene remains to name it. The germline V gene sets CDR1 to SQVTM and CDR2 to ANQGSEA. The CDR3, cysteine through phenylalanine, is 14 amino acids long. The DNA shown is the 42-base CDR3, in frame from base 1. The germline ends are 11 bases apart after V is trimmed by 5 bases and J by 0 bases.